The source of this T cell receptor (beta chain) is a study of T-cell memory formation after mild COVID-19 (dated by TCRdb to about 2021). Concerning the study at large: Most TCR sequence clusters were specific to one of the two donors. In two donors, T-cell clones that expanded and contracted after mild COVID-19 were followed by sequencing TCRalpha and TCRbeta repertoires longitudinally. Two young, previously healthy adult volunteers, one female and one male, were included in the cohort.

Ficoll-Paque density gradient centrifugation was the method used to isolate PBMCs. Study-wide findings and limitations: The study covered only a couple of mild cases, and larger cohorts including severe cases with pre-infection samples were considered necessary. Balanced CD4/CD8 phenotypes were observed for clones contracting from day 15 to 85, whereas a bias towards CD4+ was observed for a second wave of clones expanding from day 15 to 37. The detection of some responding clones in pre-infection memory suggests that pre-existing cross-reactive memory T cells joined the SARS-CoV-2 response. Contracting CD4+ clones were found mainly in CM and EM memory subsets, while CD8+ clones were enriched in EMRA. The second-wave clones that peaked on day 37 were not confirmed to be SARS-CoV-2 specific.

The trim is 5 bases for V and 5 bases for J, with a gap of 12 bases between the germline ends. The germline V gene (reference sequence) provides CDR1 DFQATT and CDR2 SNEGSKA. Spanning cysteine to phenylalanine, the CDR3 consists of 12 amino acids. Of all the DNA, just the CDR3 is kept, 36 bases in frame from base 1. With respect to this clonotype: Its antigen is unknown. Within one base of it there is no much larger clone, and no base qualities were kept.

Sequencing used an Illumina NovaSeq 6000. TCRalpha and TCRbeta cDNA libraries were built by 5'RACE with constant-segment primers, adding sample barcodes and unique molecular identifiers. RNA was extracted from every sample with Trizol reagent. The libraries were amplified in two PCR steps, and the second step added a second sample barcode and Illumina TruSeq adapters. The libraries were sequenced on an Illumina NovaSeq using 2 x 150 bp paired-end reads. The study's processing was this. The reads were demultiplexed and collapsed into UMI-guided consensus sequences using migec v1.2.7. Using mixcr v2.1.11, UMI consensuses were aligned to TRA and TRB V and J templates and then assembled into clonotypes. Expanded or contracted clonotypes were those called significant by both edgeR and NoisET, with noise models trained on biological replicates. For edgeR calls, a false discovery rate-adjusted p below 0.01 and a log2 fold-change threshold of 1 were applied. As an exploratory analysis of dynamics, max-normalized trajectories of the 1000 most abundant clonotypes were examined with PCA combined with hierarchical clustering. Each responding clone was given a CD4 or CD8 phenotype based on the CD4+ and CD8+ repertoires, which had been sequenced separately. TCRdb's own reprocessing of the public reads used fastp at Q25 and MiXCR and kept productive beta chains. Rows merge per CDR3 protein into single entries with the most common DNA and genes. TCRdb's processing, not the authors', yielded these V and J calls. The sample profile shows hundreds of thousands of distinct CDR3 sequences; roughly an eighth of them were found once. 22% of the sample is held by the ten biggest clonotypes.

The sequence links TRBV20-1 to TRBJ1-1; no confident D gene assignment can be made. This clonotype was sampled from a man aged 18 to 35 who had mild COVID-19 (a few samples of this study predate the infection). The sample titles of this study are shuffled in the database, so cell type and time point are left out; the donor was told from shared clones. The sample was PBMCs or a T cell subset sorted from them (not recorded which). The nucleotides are TGCAGTGCTCGAAGGGTGGGGACTGAAGCTTTCTTT. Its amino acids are CSARRVGTEAFF.